What follows are 21 T cell receptor beta chains derived from one specimen sequenced in a study of read filtering for tumor transcriptome and immune sequencing. Molecular barcoded adaptors covering alpha/delta and beta/gamma chains were used on 400 to 450 ng RNA. MiXCR was run by TCRdb on the reads, yielding one entry per CDR3 protein. The sample includes fewer than 150,000 distinct CDR3 sequences, around 13% of them seen just once. Sequenced: a population of CD138-negative cells sorted from bone marrow. Receptors were obtained from a donor at least 40 years old with multiple myeloma.

This chain links TRBV20-1 with TRBJ2-7; TRBD2 agrees at 10 bases. V dropped 6 bases and J dropped 0; count of bases not matched to a gene: 8. This CDR3 is built from 15 residues. Germline-derived CDR1 and CDR2 are DFQATT and SNEGSKA (reference sequence). The chain's CDR3 is CSAPPRLAGSYEQYF. As DNA, the CDR3 is TGCAGTGCACCCCCCCGACTAGCGGGCTCCTACGAGCAGTACTTC.

This clonotype was seen more than once but under ten times. This may be a read error: a much more frequent sequence differs by one nucleotide. The chain recombines TRBV7-9 with TRBJ1-1; D possibly corresponds to TRBD1 (6 bases). V was cut by 5 bases and J by 6 bases, with 19 bases left in between. The germline V gene has CDR1 SEHNR and CDR2 FQNEAQ (reference sequence). The CDR3 sequence is 15 residues long. CDR3 DNA: TGTGCCAGCAGCACTTTACAGGGAAGGGTCGCTGAAGCTTTCTTT. This gives the protein CASSTLQGRVAEAFF.

This clonotype was detected ten times or more. The gene calls are TRBV5-5 and TRBJ1-5, with TRBD1 as a possible D gene (5 bases). This CDR3 contains 15 residues. V lost 0 bases and J 7 bases, leaving 14 bases between the germline ends. The germline V gene has CDR1 SGHKS and CDR2 YYEKEE (reference sequence). The CDR3 loop is CASSLEGAGHQPQHF. DNA for the CDR3: TGTGCCAGCAGCTTGGAAGGTGCGGGGCACCAGCCCCAGCATTTT.

The table lists this clonotype with many counts. The chain employs TRBV6-1 and TRBJ1-5; 9 positions agree with TRBD1. J was trimmed by 7 bases and V by 7 bases; bases with no gene match: 8. The CDR3 length is 14 residues. Germline CDR1 and CDR2: MNHNS and SASEGT. CDR3 sequence (DNA): TGTGCCAGCAAGTTTCGACAGGGGGGCCAGCCCCAGCATTTT. It specifies CASKFRQGGQPQHF.

This clonotype was recorded many times. The V gene is TRBV7-2, the J gene TRBJ2-3; D call uncertain. The CDR3 is 13 residues long. The V gene's germline CDR1 is SGHTA and CDR2 FQGNSA. V lost 4 bases and J lost 4, with 9 bases in between. The CDR3 loop reads CASSSRPADTQYF. As DNA, the CDR3 is TGTGCCAGCAGCTCCCGACCAGCAGATACGCAGTATTTT. The full variable domain, rest sourced from reference TRBV7-2 and TRBJ2-3, is GAGVSQSPSNKVTEKGKDVELRCDPISGHTALYWYRQSLGQGLEFLIYFQGNSAPDKSGLPSDRFSAERTGGSVSTLTIQRTQQEDSAVYLCASSSRPADTQYFGPGTRLTVL.

This clonotype was seen repeatedly, ten times or more. The chain joins TRBV29-1 to TRBJ2-2; TRBD1 might be the D (6 bases). CDR3 length: 16 amino acids. CDR1 is SQVTM, CDR2 ANQGSEA, per germline. Between the trimmed V and J ends, which lost 6 bases and 0 bases, there was a span of 17 bases. CDR3 bases: TGCAGCGTCCGGGACAACTACCTTGCGAACACCGGGGAGCTGTTTTTT. Its translation is CSVRDNYLANTGELFF.

Many counts were recorded for this clonotype. The J gene is TRBJ2-1, the V gene TRBV12-3 or TRBV12-4; maybe TRBD2 (7 bases). The length of the CDR3 is 15 residues. Trimming left V 3 bases short and J 9 bases short, with 18 bases between. CDR3 bases: TGTGCCAGCAGTTTTCGTGGGGGGGCCCCAAGTGAGCAGTTCTTC. Protein sequence: CASSFRGGAPSEQFF.

This clonotype was seen many times. This rearrangement joins TRBV7-9 to TRBJ1-6; possibly TRBD1 for D (5 bases). The V end lost 4 bases, the J end lost 10 bases, and 11 bases lay between the germline ends. This CDR3 region has 13 residues. Germline V gene sequence: CDR1 SEHNR, CDR2 FQNEAQ (reference sequence). For the CDR3, the DNA is TGTGCCAGCAGCTCACCGGGACCCTCACCCCTCCACTTT. Translation gives CASSSPGPSPLHF.

As for this clonotype: One end of the junction varies from germline; a read error may be responsible. V and J are TRBV2 and TRBJ2-2; TRBD2 might be the D (5 bases). The germline V gene encodes CDR1 SNHLY and CDR2 FYNNEI. The CDR3 totals 13 residues. CDR3 region: CASTLTMTGELLF. The CDR3 nucleotides read TGTGCCAGCACCCTAACAATGACCGGGGAGCTGCTTTTT.

The chain links TRBV18 to TRBJ2-3, with D tentatively TRBD1 or TRBD2 (5 bases each). The germline gives CDR1 KGHSH, CDR2 LQKENI. The V and J ends lost 4 bases and 5 bases respectively, with 13 bases between them. The CDR3 is 14 amino acids. This CDR3 reads CASSLGTGIDTQYF. The CDR3 region has the DNA TGTGCCAGCTCACTTGGGACGGGCATAGATACGCAGTATTTT.

The table lists this clonotype with many counts. CDR3 amino acids: CSVVESGDEKLFF. CDR3 bases: TGCAGCGTTGTTGAGTCCGGTGATGAAAAACTGTTTTTT. This chain links TRBV29-1 with TRBJ1-4; D remains ambiguous. From germline, CDR1 is SQVTM and CDR2 ANQGSEA. The CDR3 totals 13 residues. V was cut by 4 bases and J by 6 bases, with 12 bases left in between. Full variable domain (remainder filled in from reference TRBV29-1 and TRBJ1-4): SAVISQKPSRDICQRGTSLTIQCQVDSQVTMMFWYRQQPGQSLTLIATANQGSEATYESGFVIDKFPISRPNLTFSTLTVSNMSPEDSSIYLCSVVESGDEKLFFGSGTQLSVL.

This clonotype was seen a handful of times. The chain is built from TRBV5-1 and TRBJ2-7; TRBD1 matches at 11 bases. The CDR3 extends over 17 amino acids. Germline V gene lookup returns CDR1 SGHRS and CDR2 YFSETQ. V was clipped by 4 bases and J by 1 base; unmatched bases: 10. In DNA form, the CDR3 reads TGCGCCAGCAGCCCAAACCGGGACAGGGGGAGTTCCTACGAGCAGTACTTC. Translated, it gives CASSPNRDRGSSYEQYF.

This clonotype has a count of ten or more. The rearrangement uses TRBV20-1 and TRBJ2-3; 9 positions match TRBD2. CDR1 is DFQATT and CDR2 is SNEGSKA in the germline V gene (reference sequence). The CDR3 has 20 residues. V dropped 3 bases and J dropped 0; count of bases not matched to a gene: 19. The CDR3 DNA is TGCAGTGCTAGGAGCCTTTGGGCTAGCGGGAACTCGCCCAGCACAGATACGCAGTATTTT. Amino acids: CSARSLWASGNSPSTDTQYF.

This clonotype was observed at least ten times. This chain connects TRBV18 to TRBJ1-1, with a weak D call TRBD1 (6 bases). This CDR3 comprises 13 residues. Germline-derived CDR1 and CDR2 are KGHSH and LQKENI. Trimming removed 2 bases from V and 8 bases from J, with 12 bases in between. The CDR3: CASSPTGGAEAFF. CDR3 nucleotide sequence: TGTGCCAGCTCACCAACGGGGGGGGCCGAAGCTTTCTTT.

This clonotype was detected many times. The chain couples TRBV27 to TRBJ2-2, with 7 bases aligning to TRBD2. There are 12 residues in the CDR3. Germline V gene data show CDR1 as MNHEY and CDR2 as SMNVEV (reference sequence). V shed 5 bases and J 6 bases; nucleotides not matched to a gene: 0. This chain's CDR3 is CASSSGAGELFF. The CDR3 nucleotides read TGTGCCAGCAGTAGCGGGGCCGGGGAGCTGTTTTTT.

This clonotype was observed a handful of times. It may be a read error: a sequence one base away is much more abundant. The chain uses TRBV18 and TRBJ2-1, with D possibly TRBD2 on 6 matching bases. The V gene lost 2 bases and the J gene lost 12 bases, with 14 bases spanning the gap. The length of the CDR3 is 13 residues. CDR1 is KGHSH, CDR2 LQKENI, per germline. As DNA, the CDR3 is TGTGCCAGCTCACCAAACGACCTGGGAGGGCAGTTCTTC. Its protein product is CASSPNDLGGQFF.

This clonotype was recorded many times. J is TRBJ2-1 and V is TRBV7-8; possible D gene TRBD2, 5 bases. The CDR3 contains 13 residues. Germline V CDR1 and CDR2: SGHVS, FQNEAQ. The V gene lost 1 base and the J gene lost 8 bases, with 9 bases spanning the gap. CDR3: CASSLGLADEQFF. For the CDR3, the DNA is TGTGCCAGCAGCTTAGGGCTAGCCGATGAGCAGTTCTTC.

This clonotype was observed at least ten times. This chain uses TRBV28 with TRBJ1-1, with TRBD1 identical over 7 bases. The V gene's germline CDR1 is MDHEN and CDR2 SYDVKM. V trimming: 7 bases; J trimming: 6 bases; junction bases outside the gene matches: 11. CDR3 length: 14 amino acids. CDR3 nucleotides: TGTGCCAGCACCCAGGGGGGGCGTTTCGCTGAAGCTTTCTTT. Its translation is CASTQGGRFAEAFF. The full variable domain, rest sourced from reference TRBV28 and TRBJ1-1, is DVKVTQSSRYLVKRTGEKVFLECVQDMDHENMFWYRQDPGLGLRLIYFSYDVKMKEKGDIPEGYSVSREKKERFSLILESASTNQTSMYLCASTQGGRFAEAFFGQGTRLTVV.

This clonotype came up many times. The V and J genes are TRBV12-3 or TRBV12-4 and TRBJ2-2, with TRBD2 identical over 14 bases. This CDR3 region has 20 residues. J lost 4 bases, V lost 6 bases, and 16 bases had no gene match. In DNA, the CDR3 is TGTGCCAGCAGACCCTCTCCGGGACTAGCGGGAGTAGGTCTCACCGGGGAGCTGTTTTTT. Translated, it gives CASRPSPGLAGVGLTGELFF.

This clonotype was recorded many times. This sequence joins TRBV10-3 and TRBJ2-7; TRBD2 matches 8 bases. J lost 2 bases, V lost 3 bases, and 3 bases had no gene match. The CDR3 runs to 14 residues. CDR1 and CDR2 from the germline V gene are ENHRY and SYGVKD. CDR3 loop: CAISDSGRTYEQYF. DNA of the CDR3: TGTGCCATCAGTGACAGCGGGAGAACCTACGAGCAGTACTTC.

This clonotype has at least ten counts. The V call is TRBV29-1, the J call TRBJ1-2; TRBD1 agrees at 9 bases. The germline gives CDR1 SQVTM, CDR2 ANQGSEA. The CDR3 totals 18 residues. With V trimmed by 0 bases and J by 4 bases, 15 bases remained unmatched. DNA of the CDR3: TGCAGCGTTGAAGATCTTGGAGGGACAGGGCGAAGCAGCTATGGCTACACCTTC. It yields the protein CSVEDLGGTGRSSYGYTF.